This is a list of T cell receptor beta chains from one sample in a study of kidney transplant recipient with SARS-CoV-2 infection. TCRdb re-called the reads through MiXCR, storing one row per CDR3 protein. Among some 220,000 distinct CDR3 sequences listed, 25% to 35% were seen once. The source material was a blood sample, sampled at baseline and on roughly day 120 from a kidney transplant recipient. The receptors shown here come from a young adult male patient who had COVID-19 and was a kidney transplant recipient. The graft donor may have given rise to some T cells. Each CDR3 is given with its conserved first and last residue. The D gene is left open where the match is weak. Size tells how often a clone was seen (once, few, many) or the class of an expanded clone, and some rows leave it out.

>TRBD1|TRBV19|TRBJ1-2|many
CASSIRDRTGDGYTF
TGTGCCAGTAGTATAAGGGATAGAACAGGGGACGGCTACACCTTC
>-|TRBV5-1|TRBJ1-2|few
CASIARSVRKTYGYTF
TGCGCCAGCATCGCAAGATCGGTTCGAAAGACCTATGGCTACACCTTC
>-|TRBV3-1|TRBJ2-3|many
CASSQVGKSTDTQYF
TGTGCCAGCAGCCAAGTAGGGAAGAGCACAGATACGCAGTATTTT
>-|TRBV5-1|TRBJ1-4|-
CASSPVGFSEKLFF
TGCGCCAGCAGCCCGGTGGGGTTCAGTGAAAAACTGTTTTTT
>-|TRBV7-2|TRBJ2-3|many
CASSLGQGHLYTDTQYF
TGTGCCAGCAGCTTAGGTCAGGGACACCTATACACAGATACGCAGTATTTT
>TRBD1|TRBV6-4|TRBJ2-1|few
CASSPGTGGYEQFF
TGTGCCAGCAGCCCCGGGACAGGGGGGTATGAGCAGTTCTTC
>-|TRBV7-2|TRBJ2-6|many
CASSYQGGAGANVLTF
TGTGCCAGCAGCTATCAGGGGGGCGCTGGGGCCAACGTCCTGACTTTC
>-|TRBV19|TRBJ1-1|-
CASSTLSRDTEAFF
TGTGCCAGTAGTACCCTATCGAGGGACACTGAAGCTTTCTTT
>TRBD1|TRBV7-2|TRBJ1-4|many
CASSLGGTGAGKLFF
TGTGCCAGCAGCTTAGGAGGGACAGGGGCTGGAAAACTGTTTTTT
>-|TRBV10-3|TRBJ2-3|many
CAINGAADTQYF
TGTGCCATCAACGGAGCCGCGGATACGCAGTATTTT
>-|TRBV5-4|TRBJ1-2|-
CASRAVVPGKTYGYTF
TGTGCCAGCAGGGCCGTCGTACCAGGAAAGACCTATGGCTACACCTTC
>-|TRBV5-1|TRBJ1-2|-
CASRRSSVRKTYGYTF
TGCGCCAGCCGGCGGTCATCGGTTCGAAAGACCTATGGCTACACCTTC
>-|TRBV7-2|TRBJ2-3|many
CASSLAAPGAADTQYF
TGTGCCAGCAGCTTAGCTGCCCCAGGGGCGGCAGATACGCAGTATTTT
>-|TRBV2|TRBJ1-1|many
CASSETGLRAFF
TGTGCCAGCAGTGAAACGGGACTAAGGGCTTTCTTT
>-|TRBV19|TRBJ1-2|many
CASSPVRTNRKTYGYTF
TGTGCCAGTAGTCCAGTGAGGACAAATCGAAAGACCTATGGCTACACCTTC
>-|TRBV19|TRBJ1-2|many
CASSVPGTNRKTYGYTF
TGTGCCAGTAGTGTCCCAGGGACAAATCGAAAGACCTATGGCTACACCTTC
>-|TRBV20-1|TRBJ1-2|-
CSASFGLLRKTYGYTF
TGCAGTGCTAGCTTTGGGCTGCTTCGAAAGACCTATGGCTACACCTTC
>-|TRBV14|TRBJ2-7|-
CASSQGLAYEQYF
TGTGCCAGCAGCCAAGGACTAGCCTACGAGCAGTACTTC
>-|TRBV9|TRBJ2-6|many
CASSVGLGSGANVLTF
TGTGCCAGCAGCGTAGGATTGGGCTCTGGGGCCAACGTCCTGACTTTC
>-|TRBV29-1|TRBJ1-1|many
CSVERGARGNTEAFF
TGCAGCGTTGAACGGGGGGCAAGGGGGAACACTGAAGCTTTCTTT
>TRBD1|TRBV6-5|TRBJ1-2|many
CASIERTGSIRGYTF
TGTGCCAGCATCGAACGGACAGGGTCGATCAGGGGCTACACCTTC
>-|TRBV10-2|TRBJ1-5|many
CASRAGTAHQPQHF
TGCGCCAGCAGGGCCGGGACTGCCCATCAGCCCCAGCATTTT
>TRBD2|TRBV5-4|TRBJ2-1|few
CASSLAWTSGRADNEQFF
TGTGCCAGCAGCTTGGCTTGGACTAGCGGGAGGGCCGATAATGAGCAGTTCTTC
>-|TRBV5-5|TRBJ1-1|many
CASSLAGQLNTEAFF
TGTGCCAGCAGCTTGGCAGGACAGTTGAACACTGAAGCTTTCTTT
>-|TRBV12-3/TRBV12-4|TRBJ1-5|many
CASTAWADQPQHF
TGTGCCAGCACCGCTTGGGCAGATCAGCCCCAGCATTTT
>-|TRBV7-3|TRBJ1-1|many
CASSLSGGSTEAFF
TGTGCCAGCAGCCTAAGTGGGGGTAGCACTGAAGCTTTCTTT
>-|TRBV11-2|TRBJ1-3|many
CASSPTGNTIYF
TGTGCCAGCAGTCCTACGGGCAACACCATATATTTT
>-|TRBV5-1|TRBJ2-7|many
CASRTVEEKQYF
TGCGCCAGCAGGACCGTGGAGGAGAAGCAGTACTTC